This TCR beta chain was sequenced in a study of shared clonotypes between healthy human individuals. Data came from immunoSEQ multiplex PCR; TCRdb stores just in-frame clones and leaves some out. The sample consists of roughly 2.6 million clones, over 85% of them appearing once. Germline V gene data show CDR1 as SGHRS and CDR2 as YFSETQ. The V end was cut by 0 bases, the J end by 7 bases, with 13 bases between. The CDR3 is made up of 15 amino acids. The clonotype was recovered from a young man in good health. Sequences were obtained from naive CD4+ T cells sorted from blood. Indicated subset: CD45RA+ positively selected. The chain carries TRBV5-1 and TRBJ2-2; maybe TRBD1 (5 bases). CDR3 coding DNA: TGCGCCAGCAGCTTGGTGGTGTCAGGGCACGGGGAGCTGTTTTTT. This gives the protein CASSLVVSGHGELFF.